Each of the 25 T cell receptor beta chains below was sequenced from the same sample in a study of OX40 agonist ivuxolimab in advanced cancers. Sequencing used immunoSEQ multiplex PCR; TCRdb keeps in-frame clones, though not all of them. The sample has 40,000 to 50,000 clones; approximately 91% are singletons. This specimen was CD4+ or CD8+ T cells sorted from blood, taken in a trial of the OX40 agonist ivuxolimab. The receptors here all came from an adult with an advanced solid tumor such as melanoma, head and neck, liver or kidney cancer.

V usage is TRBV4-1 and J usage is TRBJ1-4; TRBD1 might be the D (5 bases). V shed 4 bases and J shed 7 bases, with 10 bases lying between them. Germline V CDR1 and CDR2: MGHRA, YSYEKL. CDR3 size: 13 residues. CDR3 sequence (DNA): TGCGCCAGCAGCCGGGCGAGGGGTGAAAAACTGTTTTTT. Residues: CASSRARGEKLFF.

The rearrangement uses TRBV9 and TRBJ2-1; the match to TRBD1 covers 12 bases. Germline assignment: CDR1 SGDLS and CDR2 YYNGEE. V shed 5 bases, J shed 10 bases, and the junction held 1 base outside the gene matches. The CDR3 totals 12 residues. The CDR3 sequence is CASRGTGGEQFF. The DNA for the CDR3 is TGTGCCAGCAGGGGGACAGGGGGCGAGCAGTTCTTC.

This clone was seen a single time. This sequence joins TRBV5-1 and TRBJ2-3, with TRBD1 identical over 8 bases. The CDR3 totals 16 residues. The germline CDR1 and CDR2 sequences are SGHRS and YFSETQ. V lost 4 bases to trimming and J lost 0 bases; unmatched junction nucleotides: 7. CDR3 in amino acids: CASSEGQGSSTDTQYF. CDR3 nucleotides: TGCGCCAGCAGCGAAGGACAGGGCTCTAGCACAGATACGCAGTATTTT.

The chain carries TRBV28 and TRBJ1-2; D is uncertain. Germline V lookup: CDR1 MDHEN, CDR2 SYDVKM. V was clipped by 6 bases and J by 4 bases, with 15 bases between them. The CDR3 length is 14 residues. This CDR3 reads CASSRPQDIYGYTF. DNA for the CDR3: TGTGCCAGCAGCCGGCCCCAGGATATCTATGGCTACACCTTC.

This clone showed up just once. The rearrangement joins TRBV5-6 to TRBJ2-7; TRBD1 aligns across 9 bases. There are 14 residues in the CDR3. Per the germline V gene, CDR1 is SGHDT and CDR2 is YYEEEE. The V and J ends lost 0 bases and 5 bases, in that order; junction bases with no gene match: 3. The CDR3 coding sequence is TGTGCCAGCAGCTTGGGGACAGGGGCAGACGAGCAGTACTTC. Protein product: CASSLGTGADEQYF.

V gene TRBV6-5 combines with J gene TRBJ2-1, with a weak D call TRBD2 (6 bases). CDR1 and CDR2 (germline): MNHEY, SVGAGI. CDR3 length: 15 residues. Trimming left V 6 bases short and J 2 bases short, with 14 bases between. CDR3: CASSDGDSTYNEQFF. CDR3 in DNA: TGTGCCAGCAGCGATGGGGACTCTACCTACAATGAGCAGTTCTTC.

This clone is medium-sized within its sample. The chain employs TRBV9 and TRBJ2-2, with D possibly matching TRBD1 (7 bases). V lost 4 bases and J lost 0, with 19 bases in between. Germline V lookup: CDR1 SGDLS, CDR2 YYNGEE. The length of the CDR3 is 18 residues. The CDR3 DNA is TGTGCCAGCAGCCCCCGGTTTCGCAGGGGGGCGAACACCGGGGAGCTGTTTTTT. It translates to CASSPRFRRGANTGELFF.

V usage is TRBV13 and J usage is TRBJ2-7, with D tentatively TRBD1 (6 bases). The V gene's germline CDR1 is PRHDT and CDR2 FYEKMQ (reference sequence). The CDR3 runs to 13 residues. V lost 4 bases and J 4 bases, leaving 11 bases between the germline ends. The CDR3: CASSSPQGYEQYF. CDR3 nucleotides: TGTGCCAGCAGCTCGCCCCAGGGGTACGAGCAGTACTTC. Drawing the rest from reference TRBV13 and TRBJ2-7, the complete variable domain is AAGVIQSPRHLIKEKRETATLKCYPIPRHDTVYWYQQGPGQDPQFLISFYEKMQSDKGSIPDRFSAQQFSDYHSELNMSSLELGDSALYFCASSSPQGYEQYFGPGTRLTVT.

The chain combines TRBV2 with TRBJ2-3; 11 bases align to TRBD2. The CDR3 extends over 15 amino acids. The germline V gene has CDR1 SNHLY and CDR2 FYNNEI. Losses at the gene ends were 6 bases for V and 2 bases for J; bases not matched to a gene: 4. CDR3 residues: CASSGLAGDTDTQYF. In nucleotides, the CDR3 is TGTGCCAGCAGCGGACTAGCGGGTGACACAGATACGCAGTATTTT.

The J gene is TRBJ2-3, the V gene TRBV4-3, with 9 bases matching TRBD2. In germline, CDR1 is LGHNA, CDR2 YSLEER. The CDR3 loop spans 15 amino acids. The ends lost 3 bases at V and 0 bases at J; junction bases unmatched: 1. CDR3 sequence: CASSHGLASTDTQYF. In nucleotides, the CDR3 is TGCGCCAGCAGCCATGGACTAGCGAGCACAGATACGCAGTATTTT.

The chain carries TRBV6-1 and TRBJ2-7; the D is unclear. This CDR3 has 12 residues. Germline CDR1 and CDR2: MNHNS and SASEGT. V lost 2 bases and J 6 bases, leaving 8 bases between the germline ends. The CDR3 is CASSEIPAEQYF. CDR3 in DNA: TGTGCCAGCAGTGAAATCCCGGCCGAGCAGTACTTC.

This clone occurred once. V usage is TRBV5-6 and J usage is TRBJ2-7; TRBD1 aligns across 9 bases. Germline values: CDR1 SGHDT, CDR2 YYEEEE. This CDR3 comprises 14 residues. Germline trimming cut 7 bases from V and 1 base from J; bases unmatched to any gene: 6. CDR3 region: CASADRGLSYEQYF. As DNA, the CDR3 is TGTGCCAGCGCGGACAGGGGCCTATCCTACGAGCAGTACTTC. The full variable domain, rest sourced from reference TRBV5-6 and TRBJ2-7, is DAGVTQSPTHLIKTRGQQVTLRCSPKSGHDTVSWYQQALGQGPQFIFQYYEEEERQRGNFPDRFSGHQFPNYSSELNVNALLLGDSALYLCASADRGLSYEQYFGPGTRLTVT.

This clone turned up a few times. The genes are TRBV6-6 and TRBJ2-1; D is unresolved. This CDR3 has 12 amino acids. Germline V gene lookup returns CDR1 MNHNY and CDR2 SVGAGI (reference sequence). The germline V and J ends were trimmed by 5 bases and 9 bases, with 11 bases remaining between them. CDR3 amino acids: CASSTIGGEQFF. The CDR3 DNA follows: TGTGCCAGCAGTACTATCGGCGGTGAGCAGTTCTTC.

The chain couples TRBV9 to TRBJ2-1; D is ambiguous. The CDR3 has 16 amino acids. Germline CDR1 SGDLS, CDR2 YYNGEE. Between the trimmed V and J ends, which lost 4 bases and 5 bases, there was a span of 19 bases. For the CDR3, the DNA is TGTGCCAGCAGCAACCCGAGTACCTGGAGAAACAATGAGCAGTTCTTC. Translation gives CASSNPSTWRNNEQFF. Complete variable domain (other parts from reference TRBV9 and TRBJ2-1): DSGVTQTPKHLITATGQRVTLRCSPRSGDLSVYWYQQSLDQGLQFLIQYYNGEERAKGNILERFSAQQFPDLHSELNLSSLELGDSALYFCASSNPSTWRNNEQFFGPGTRLTVL.

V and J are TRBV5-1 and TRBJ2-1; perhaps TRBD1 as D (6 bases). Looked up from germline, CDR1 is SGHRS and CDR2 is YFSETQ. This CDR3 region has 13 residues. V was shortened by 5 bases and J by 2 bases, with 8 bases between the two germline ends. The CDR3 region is CASSQGTYNEQFF. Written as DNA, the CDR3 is TGCGCCAGCAGTCAGGGGACCTACAATGAGCAGTTCTTC. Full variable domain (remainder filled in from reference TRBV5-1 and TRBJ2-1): KAGVTQTPRYLIKTRGQQVTLSCSPISGHRSVSWYQQTPGQGLQFLFEYFSETQRNKGNFPGRFSGRQFSNSRSEMNVSTLELGDSALYLCASSQGTYNEQFFGPGTRLTVL.

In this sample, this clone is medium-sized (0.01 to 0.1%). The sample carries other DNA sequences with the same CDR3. The CDR3 spells CASSFTGGDEQYF. The CDR3 coding sequence is TGTGCCAGCAGCTTTACGGGGGGAGACGAGCAGTACTTC. This rearrangement joins TRBV7-9 to TRBJ2-7; TRBD2 agrees at 7 bases. Germline V gene data show CDR1 as SEHNR and CDR2 as FQNEAQ (reference sequence). The trim removed 3 bases at V and 5 bases at J, leaving 4 bases unmatched. This CDR3 is built from 13 residues.

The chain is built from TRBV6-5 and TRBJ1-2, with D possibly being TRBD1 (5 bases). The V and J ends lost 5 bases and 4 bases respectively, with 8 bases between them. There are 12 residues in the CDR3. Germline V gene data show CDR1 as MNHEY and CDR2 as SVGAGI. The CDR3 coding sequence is TGTGCCAGCAGTCGGGACTCCTATGGCTACACCTTC. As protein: CASSRDSYGYTF.

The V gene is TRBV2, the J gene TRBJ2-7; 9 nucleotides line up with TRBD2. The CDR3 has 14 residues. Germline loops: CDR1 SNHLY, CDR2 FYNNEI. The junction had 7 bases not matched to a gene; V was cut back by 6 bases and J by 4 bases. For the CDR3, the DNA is TGTGCCAGCAGATATAGCGGGAGCGGTTACGAGCAGTACTTC. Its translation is CASRYSGSGYEQYF.

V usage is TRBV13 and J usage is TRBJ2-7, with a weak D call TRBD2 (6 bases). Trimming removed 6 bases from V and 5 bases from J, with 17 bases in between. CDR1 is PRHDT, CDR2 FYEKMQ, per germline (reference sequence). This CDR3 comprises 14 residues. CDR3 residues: CASRPWGEEDEQYF. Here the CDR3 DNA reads TGTGCCAGCAGACCTTGGGGGGAGGAGGACGAGCAGTACTTC.

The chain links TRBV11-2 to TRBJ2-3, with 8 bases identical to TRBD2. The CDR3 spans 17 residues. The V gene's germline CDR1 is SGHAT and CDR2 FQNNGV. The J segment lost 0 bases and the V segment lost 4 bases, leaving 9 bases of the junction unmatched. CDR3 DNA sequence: TGTGCCAGCAGCTCCTTCCGGGGGGGGACTAGCACAGATACGCAGTATTTT. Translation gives CASSSFRGGTSTDTQYF.

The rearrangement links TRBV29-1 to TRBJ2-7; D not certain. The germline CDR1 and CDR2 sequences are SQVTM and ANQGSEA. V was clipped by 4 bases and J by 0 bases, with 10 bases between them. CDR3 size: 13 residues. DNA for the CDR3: TGCAGCGTTGTAGTAATAAGCTCCTACGAGCAGTACTTC. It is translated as CSVVVISSYEQYF.

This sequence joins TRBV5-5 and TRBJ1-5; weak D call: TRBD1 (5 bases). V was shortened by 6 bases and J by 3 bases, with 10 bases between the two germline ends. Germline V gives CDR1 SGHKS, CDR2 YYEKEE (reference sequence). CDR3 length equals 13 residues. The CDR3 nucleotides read TGTGCCAGCACCCGGGGGAACAATCAGCCCCAGCATTTT. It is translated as CASTRGNNQPQHF.

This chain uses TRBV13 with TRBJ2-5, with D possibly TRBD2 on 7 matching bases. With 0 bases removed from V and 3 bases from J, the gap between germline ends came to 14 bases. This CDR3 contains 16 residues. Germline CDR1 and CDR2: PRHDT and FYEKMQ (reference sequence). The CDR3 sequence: CASSLGRGLSEETQYF. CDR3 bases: TGTGCCAGCAGCTTAGGCAGGGGACTATCGGAAGAGACCCAGTACTTC.

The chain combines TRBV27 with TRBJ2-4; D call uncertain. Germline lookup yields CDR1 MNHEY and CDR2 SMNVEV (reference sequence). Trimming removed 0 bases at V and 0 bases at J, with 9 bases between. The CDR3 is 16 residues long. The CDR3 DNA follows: TGTGCCAGCAGTTTATCGGACGGGCTAGCCAAAAACATTCAGTACTTC. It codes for CASSLSDGLAKNIQYF.

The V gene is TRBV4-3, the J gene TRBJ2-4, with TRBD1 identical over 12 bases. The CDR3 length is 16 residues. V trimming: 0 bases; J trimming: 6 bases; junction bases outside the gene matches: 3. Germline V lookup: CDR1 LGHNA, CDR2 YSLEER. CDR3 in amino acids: CASSQDPGQGANIQYF. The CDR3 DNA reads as TGCGCCAGCAGCCAAGATCCGGGACAGGGGGCAAACATTCAGTACTTC.